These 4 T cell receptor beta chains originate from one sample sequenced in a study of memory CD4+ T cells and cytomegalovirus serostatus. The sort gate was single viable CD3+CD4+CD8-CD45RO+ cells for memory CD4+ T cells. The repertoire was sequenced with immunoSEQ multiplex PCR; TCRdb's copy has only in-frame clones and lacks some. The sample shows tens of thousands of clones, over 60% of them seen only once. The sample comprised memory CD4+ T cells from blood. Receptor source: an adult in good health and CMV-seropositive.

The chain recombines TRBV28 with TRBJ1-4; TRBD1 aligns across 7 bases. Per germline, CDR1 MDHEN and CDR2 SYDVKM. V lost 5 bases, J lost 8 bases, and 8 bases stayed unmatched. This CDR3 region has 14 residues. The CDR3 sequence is CASSPRGPGEKLFF. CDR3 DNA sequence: TGTGCCAGCAGTCCGAGGGGGCCTGGAGAAAAACTGTTTTTT.

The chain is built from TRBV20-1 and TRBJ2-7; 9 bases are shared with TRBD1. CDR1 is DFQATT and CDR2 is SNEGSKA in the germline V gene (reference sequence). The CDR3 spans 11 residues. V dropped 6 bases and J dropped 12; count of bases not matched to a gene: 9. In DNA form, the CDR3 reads TGCAGTGCGGGCGGGACAGGGAAGCGGTACTTC. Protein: CSAGGTGKRYF.

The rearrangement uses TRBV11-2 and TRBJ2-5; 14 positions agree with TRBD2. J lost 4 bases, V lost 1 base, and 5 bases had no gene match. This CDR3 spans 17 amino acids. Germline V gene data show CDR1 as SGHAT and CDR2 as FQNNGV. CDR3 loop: CASSLAGGLAGGETQYF. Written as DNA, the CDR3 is TGTGCCAGCAGCTTAGCGGGCGGACTAGCGGGGGGAGAGACCCAGTACTTC. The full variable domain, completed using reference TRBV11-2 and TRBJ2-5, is EAGVAQSPRYKIIEKRQSVAFWCNPISGHATLYWYQQILGQGPKLLIQFQNNGVVDDSQLPKDRFSAERLKGVDSTLKIQPAKLEDSAVYLCASSLAGGLAGGETQYFGPGTRLLVL.

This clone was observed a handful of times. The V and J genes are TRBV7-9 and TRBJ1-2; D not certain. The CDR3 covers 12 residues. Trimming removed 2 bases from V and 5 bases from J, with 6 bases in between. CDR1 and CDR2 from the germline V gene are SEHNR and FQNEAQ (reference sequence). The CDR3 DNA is TGTGCCAGCAGCTTAAACGAATATGGCTACACCTTC. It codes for CASSLNEYGYTF.